Listed below are T cell receptor beta chains from one sample, sequenced in a study of blood T cell repertoires in COVID-19. Measured with immunoSEQ multiplex PCR; TCRdb has only the in-frame clones, and not every one. The table has about 320,000 clones, roughly 87% seen once. Sequenced input: PBMCs or T cells enriched from blood (not recorded which). The receptors come from a woman aged 25-40 years who had recovered from COVID-19. CDR3s include the opening cysteine and the closing phenylalanine or tryptophan. The D gene is left open where the match is weak. Not every row has a clone size; where given, it reads once, few, many or a size class.

>TRBD2|TRBJ2-3|TRBV4-1|NA|15
TGCGCCAGCAGCTCACCAGGGAGGGTTACAGATACGCAGTATTTT
CASSSPGRVTDTQYF
>TRBD1|TRBJ1-1|TRBV19|NA|19
TGTGCCAGTCAACGGGACAGGGGGCGCCCTGTTGAACGGAACACTGAAGCTTTCTTT
CASQRDRGRPVERNTEAFF
>NA|TRBJ1-4|TRBV15|NA|13
TGTGCCACCAGCAGAGATCGGACAGAAAAACTGTTTTTT
CATSRDRTEKLFF
>NA|TRBJ1-1|TRBV5-5|NA|15
TGTGCCAGCAGCAGGCCAGCGGGACAGAACACTGAAGCTTTCTTT
CASSRPAGQNTEAFF
>NA|TRBJ1-6|TRBV29-1|NA|16
TGCAGCGTTGAAGATCCTCAGGGGTATCGTAATTCACCCCTCCACTTT
CSVEDPQGYRNSPLHF
>TRBD1|TRBJ1-2|TRBV27|NA|17
TGTGCCAGCAGTTATGGCCGAGTGGGACAGGGACCCGCTGGCTACACCTTC
CASSYGRVGQGPAGYTF
>NA|TRBJ2-5|TRBV5-4|NA|14
TGTGCCAGCGCCTCGGGGACATTTCAAGAGACCCAGTACTTC
CASASGTFQETQYF
>TRBD1|TRBJ1-3|TRBV5-5|once|12
TGTGCCAGCAGCGACAGGGTTAACACCATATATTTT
CASSDRVNTIYF
>TRBD2|TRBJ2-1|TRBV10-3|NA|13
TGTGCCACCGTGCGGGGGACTTCCGATGAGCAGTTCTTC
CATVRGTSDEQFF
>TRBD2|TRBJ2-2|TRBV3-1/TRBV3-2|NA|17
TGTGCCAGCAGCCAACCGACTAGCGGCCAGAACACCGGGGAGCTGTTTTTT
CASSQPTSGQNTGELFF
>TRBD1|TRBJ1-2|TRBV3-1/TRBV3-2|NA|17
TGTGCCAGCAGCAACAACACCCGGACAGGAACCCCCTATGGCTACACCTTC
CASSNNTRTGTPYGYTF
>TRBD1|TRBJ1-1|TRBV3-1/TRBV3-2|NA|14
TGTGCCAGCAGCCAAGGGCAGGGGGCAAGTGAAGCTTTCTTT
CASSQGQGASEAFF
>NA|TRBJ1-2|TRBV5-6|NA|15
TGTGCCAGCAGCTTGGGGGCAGGTCCTAACTATGGCTACACCTTC
CASSLGAGPNYGYTF
>NA|TRBJ2-3|TRBV3-1/TRBV3-2|NA|12
TGTGCCAGCAGCCTTGTGGCGGAGGTGCAGTATTTT
CASSLVAEVQYF
>NA|TRBJ2-1|TRBV7-3|NA|12
TGTGCCAGCAGCAGAACAGGGTATGAGCAGTTCTTC
CASSRTGYEQFF
>NA|TRBJ2-7|TRBV5-6|few|13
TGTGCCAGCAGCCGATATCGGGACTACGAGCAGTACTTC
CASSRYRDYEQYF
>NA|TRBJ2-3|TRBV4-3|NA|13
TGCGCCAGCAGCCAACTTTCCACAGATACGCAGTATTTT
CASSQLSTDTQYF
>NA|TRBJ1-6|TRBV6-5|few|14
TGTGCCAGCAGCGGCAGGGGCTATAATTCACCCCTCCACTTT
CASSGRGYNSPLHF
>NA|TRBJ2-7|TRBV19|NA|14
TGTGCCAGTAGGGAGACAGGTAGCTCCTACGAGCAGTACTTC
CASRETGSSYEQYF
>NA|TRBJ1-2|TRBV27|NA|17
TGTGCCAGCAGTTTAGTCGGCCTACAGGGTGGGAGTGAGGGCTACACCTTC
CASSLVGLQGGSEGYTF